This T cell receptor beta chain was captured by sequencing in a study of blood T cells in healthy people across ages (dated by TCRdb to about 2015). About the full investigation: In model experiments, template switching captured roughly one uniquely barcoded TCR beta cDNA molecule for every two T cells. Age-related changes in TCR beta repertoire diversity were measured in the study by deep sequencing normalized with unique cDNA molecular identifiers. The donors were split into four age groups: young (average around 16 years), middle-aged (roughly 39), aged (about 62) and long-lived (more than 80). Two additional independent replicas of 1 million unique cDNA reads from the same blood draw were analyzed for two donors (one aged 18 to 30 and one aged 80 or older).

Compared with germline, V lacks 5 bases and J lacks 9 bases; bases without a gene match: 6. Looking up the germline V gene yields CDR1 MDHEN and CDR2 SYDVKM. The CDR3, from cysteine to phenylalanine, totals 13 residues. Only CDR3 DNA is held: 39 bases, read in frame from base 1. The investigation overall reported the following: The long-lived group showed more naive CD4+ T cells, fewer expanded clones and increased TCR diversity than the aged group, suggesting age selection. Observed TCR beta diversity per million T cells fell roughly linearly with age, and a significant reduction was already apparent by age around 44. There was a strong correlation between observed TCR beta diversity and the percentage of naive T cells measured by flow cytometry. Because the CMV infection status of the donors was unknown, age-related changes in expanded clonotypes may potentially have been confounded. Estimates of total diversity based on one million sequenced T cells were considered lower bounds and underestimates. Bulk unsorted PBMC profiling prevented conclusive comparison of naive and antigen-experienced compartments.

Library preparation was by 5' RACE. Sequencing instrument: Illumina HiSeq 2500. A second PCR of 7 to 11 cycles was performed with a sample-barcoded 5' primer and a J-beta primer mix. A template-switch 5' adaptor carrying 12 random nucleotides introduced a unique molecular identifier onto each TCR beta cDNA molecule. At least 3 million CDR3-containing paired-end reads were obtained from each sample. All of the RNA was converted into first-strand cDNA using the Mint cDNA synthesis kit, with a TRBC-specific oligonucleotide serving as the primer. All cDNA was treated with uracil-DNA glycosylase and then went through a first 18-cycle PCR with the universal primers M1SS and BC2_uni_R. The published analysis was carried out like this. For normalization, 1 million high-quality reads were randomly selected from each sample, with every read carrying a distinct molecular identifier. Reads with shared molecular identifiers were discarded instead of being binned into consensus sequences. MiTCR, with a Q25 quality threshold and the strictest error-elimination algorithm, was used for CDR3 identification, clonotype clustering and error correction. A nonparametric unseen species model with Euler transformation was used to estimate lower-bound total TCR beta diversity. Clones were called with MiXCR by TCRdb after fastp trimmed the public reads at Q25, and only in-frame beta chains were retained. For every CDR3 protein sequence, its rows merge into one entry that carries the most common genes and DNA. The V and J calls come from TCRdb's annotation, not from the publication. Counted in this sample were over 700,000 distinct CDR3 sequences; about 25% of them appeared once. The ten top clones hold 9.4% of the sample.

Worth noting for this clonotype: There is no known antigen for this receptor. The sample holds no much larger clone one base away, and base qualities are not on file.

The roughly 39 donors, aged about 6 to 100 years, were systemically healthy Caucasian individuals from Russia. About 9.8 milliliters of peripheral blood were drawn from each donor into EDTA-treated Vacutainer tubes. Ficoll-Paque density-gradient centrifugation was used to isolate PBMCs, with at least 6 million per sample. Trizol reagent was used to extract total RNA from PBMCs, with at least 5 micrograms per sample. Naive CD45RAhigh/CD27high T cell percentages were measured by flow cytometry on a PBMC aliquot from every donor. In addition, the sample was reused for a study of T cells of mothers and their children. Per that second paper: Donors were nine systemically healthy Caucasian individuals: three mothers and their six children. cDNA synthesis used all of the extracted RNA, with approximately 1.4 ug of RNA in each 15 ul reaction. Sample barcodes and 2-4 random nucleotides were added via the M1S primer in the second PCR. Over 9 million TCR beta CDR3 reads were obtained for each mother, and approximately 3 million reads were obtained for each child. TCR recombination output is similarly shaped by thymic selection in related and unrelated pairs, with a minor effect exerted by inherited differences. Normalized repertoire overlap in related mother-child pairs was always slightly higher than in unrelated mother-child pairs, but the difference was never significant. With a sensitivity of approximately 96 clones per million clonotypes, no persistent microchimeric T cell clones were detected. In the study, deep NGS was used to compare the TCR beta repertoires of mothers and children, and features distinguishing related mother-child pairs from unrelated individuals were sought. The mean age was about 40 +/- 4 years for the mothers and about 12 +/- 4 years for the children. After adapters were ligated using NEBNext reagents, the libraries underwent 100+100 nt paired-end sequencing on an Illumina HiSeq 2000. To prevent cross-contamination, the mother and child libraries were prepared one month apart and sequenced in separate runs. Each donor had between roughly 450,000 and 2,300,000 distinct TCR beta clonotypes identified. Naive TCR beta clonotypes were estimated from low-frequency clonotypes matched to each donor's FACS-determined naive share, without sorting.

In this chain, TRBV28 is recombined with TRBJ2-1; 8 of the junction bases match TRBD1. The sample was blood. This clonotype originated in a boy between 10 and 17 years old in good health. DNA sequence: TGTGCCAGCAGTACCAGGGGGCGCGTTGAGCAGTTCTTC. Translated, this gives CASSTRGRVEQFF.